This T cell receptor beta chain was identified during a study of cytomegalovirus exposure and HLA in healthy donors. For this clone: The sample holds other DNA sequences that translate to the same CDR3.

PCR amplification relied on 60 Vbeta primers (plus 13 Jbeta primers). Profiled with immunoSEQ multiplex PCR; TCRdb holds only in-frame clones, not every one. The repertoire holds roughly 190,000 clones, with about 80% as singletons. The CDR3 contains 13 residues. Germline V gene lookup returns CDR1 SGHVS and CDR2 FQNEAQ. Trimming stripped 1 base from V and 3 bases from J, with 6 bases between. The sequence derives from a middle-aged woman in good health and CMV-seronegative. The chain combines TRBV7-8 with TRBJ2-5; D not certain. The sample consisted of PBMCs. The CDR3 nucleotides are TGTGCCAGCAGCTTAGGAGTGAAAGAGACCCAGTACTTC. Translation: CASSLGVKETQYF.